This T cell receptor beta chain appears in the sequencing data of a study of blood T cells in healthy people across ages. The CDR3 covers 15 residues. The germline V gene encodes CDR1 MDHEN and CDR2 SYDVKM. With regard to this clonotype: Its target is unknown.

Alongside a J-beta primer mix, a sample-barcoded 5' primer served in a second PCR lasting about 7 to 11 cycles. Each CDR3 protein is one row after TCRdb ran MiXCR on the 5' RACE reads. The profile shows roughly 900,000 distinct CDR3 sequences, roughly 43% of them singletons. Study-wide points: For the donors, CMV status was unknown and possibly confounded expanded clonotype changes.

The chain employs TRBV28 and TRBJ2-5, with D possibly being TRBD2 (6 bases). The J call may not be correct, given that the DNA end is closer to TRBJ2-7. Sequenced material: blood. This clonotype was obtained from a man aged 25 to 45 in good health. CDR3 loop: CASSITSRETYEQYF. For the CDR3, the DNA is TGTGCCAGCAGCATAACTAGCAGGGAGACCTACGAGCAGTACTTC.